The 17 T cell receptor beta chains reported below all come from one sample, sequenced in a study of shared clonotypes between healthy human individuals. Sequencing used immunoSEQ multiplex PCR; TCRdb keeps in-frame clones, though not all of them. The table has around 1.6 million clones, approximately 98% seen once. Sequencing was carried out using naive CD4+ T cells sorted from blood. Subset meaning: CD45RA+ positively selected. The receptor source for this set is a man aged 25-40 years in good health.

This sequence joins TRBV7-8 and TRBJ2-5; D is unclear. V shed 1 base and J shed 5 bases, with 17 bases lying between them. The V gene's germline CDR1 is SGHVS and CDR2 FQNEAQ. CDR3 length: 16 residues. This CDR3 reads CASSLVWGTKFETQYF. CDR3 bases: TGTGCCAGCAGCTTAGTGTGGGGTACCAAGTTTGAGACCCAGTACTTC. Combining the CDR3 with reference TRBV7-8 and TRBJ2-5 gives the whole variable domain GAGVSQSPRYKVAKRGQDVALRCDPISGHVSLFWYQQALGQGPEFLTYFQNEAQLDKSGLPSDRFFAERPEGSVSTLKIQRTQQEDSAVYLCASSLVWGTKFETQYFGPGTRLLVL.

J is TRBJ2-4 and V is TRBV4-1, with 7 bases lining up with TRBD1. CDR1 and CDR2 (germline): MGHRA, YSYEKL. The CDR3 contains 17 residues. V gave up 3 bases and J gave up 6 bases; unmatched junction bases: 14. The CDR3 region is CASSHPGPGQTTNIQYF. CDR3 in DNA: TGCGCCAGCAGCCACCCCGGTCCGGGACAGACGACAAACATTCAGTACTTC.

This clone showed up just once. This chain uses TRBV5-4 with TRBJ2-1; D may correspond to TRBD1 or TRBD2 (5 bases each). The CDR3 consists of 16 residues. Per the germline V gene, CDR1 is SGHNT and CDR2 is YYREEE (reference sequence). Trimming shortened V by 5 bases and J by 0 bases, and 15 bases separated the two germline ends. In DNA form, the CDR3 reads TGTGCCAGCAGTCCCGGGACCTCGAGCTCCTACAATGAGCAGTTCTTC. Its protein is CASSPGTSSSYNEQFF.

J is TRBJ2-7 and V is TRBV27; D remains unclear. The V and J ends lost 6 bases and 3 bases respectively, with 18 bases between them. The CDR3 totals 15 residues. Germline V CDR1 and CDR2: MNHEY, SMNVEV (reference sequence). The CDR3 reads CASSLGRPFGYEQYF. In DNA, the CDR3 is TGTGCCAGCAGCTTAGGTAGGCCGTTCGGCTACGAGCAGTACTTC.

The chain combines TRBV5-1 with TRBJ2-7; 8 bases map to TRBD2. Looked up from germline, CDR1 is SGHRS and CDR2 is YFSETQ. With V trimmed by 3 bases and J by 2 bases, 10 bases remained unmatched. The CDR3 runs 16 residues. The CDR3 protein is CASSSLAGNSTYEQYF. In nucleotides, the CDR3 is TGCGCCAGCAGCTCGTTAGCGGGAAATTCGACCTACGAGCAGTACTTC.

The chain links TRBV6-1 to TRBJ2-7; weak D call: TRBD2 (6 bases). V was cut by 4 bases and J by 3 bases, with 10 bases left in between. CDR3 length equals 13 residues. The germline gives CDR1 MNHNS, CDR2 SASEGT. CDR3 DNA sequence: TGTGCCAGCAGTGTGGGAGGTGGCTACGAGCAGTACTTC. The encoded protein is CASSVGGGYEQYF.

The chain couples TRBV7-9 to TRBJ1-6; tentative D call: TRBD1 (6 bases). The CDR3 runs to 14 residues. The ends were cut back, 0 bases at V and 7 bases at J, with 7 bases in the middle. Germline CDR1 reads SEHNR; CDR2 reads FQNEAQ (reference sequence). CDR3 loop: CASSLAQGNSPLHF. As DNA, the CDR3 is TGTGCCAGCAGCTTAGCGCAGGGGAATTCACCCCTCCACTTT.

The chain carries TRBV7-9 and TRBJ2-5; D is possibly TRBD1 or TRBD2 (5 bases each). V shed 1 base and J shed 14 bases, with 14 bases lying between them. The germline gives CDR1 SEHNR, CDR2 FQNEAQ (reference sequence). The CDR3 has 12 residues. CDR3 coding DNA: TGTGCCAGCAGCTTAGACTCTTGGGACCGCTACTTC. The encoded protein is CASSLDSWDRYF.

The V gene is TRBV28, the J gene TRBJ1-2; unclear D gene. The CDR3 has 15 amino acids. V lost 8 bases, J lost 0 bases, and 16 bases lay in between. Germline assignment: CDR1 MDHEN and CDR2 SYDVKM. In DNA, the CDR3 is TGTGCCAGCTCCTCAATCGGAGGAGCTAACTATGGCTACACCTTC. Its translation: CASSSIGGANYGYTF.

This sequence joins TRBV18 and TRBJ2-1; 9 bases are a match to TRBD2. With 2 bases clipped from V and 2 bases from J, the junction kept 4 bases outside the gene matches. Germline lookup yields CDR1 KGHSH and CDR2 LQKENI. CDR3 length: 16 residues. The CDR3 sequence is CASSPTTSGPYNEQFF. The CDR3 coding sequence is TGTGCCAGCTCACCAACGACTAGCGGACCCTACAATGAGCAGTTCTTC.

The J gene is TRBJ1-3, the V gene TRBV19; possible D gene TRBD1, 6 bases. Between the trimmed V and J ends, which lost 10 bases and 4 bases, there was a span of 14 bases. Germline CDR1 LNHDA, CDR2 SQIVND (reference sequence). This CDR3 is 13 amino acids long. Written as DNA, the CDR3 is TGTGCCACGGCAGGGGTTTCCGGAAACACCATATATTTT. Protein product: CATAGVSGNTIYF.

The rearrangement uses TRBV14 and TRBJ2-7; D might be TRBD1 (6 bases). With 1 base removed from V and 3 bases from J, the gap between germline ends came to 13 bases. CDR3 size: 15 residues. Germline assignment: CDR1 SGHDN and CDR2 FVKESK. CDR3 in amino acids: CASSQVQGGIYEQYF. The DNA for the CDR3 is TGTGCCAGCAGCCAAGTACAGGGCGGAATCTACGAGCAGTACTTC.

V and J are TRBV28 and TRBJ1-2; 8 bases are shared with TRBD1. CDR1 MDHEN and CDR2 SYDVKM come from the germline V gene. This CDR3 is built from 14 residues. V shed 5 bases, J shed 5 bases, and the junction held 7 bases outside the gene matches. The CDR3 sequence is CASSRTGRSYGYTF. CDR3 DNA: TGTGCCAGCAGTCGGACAGGGAGGTCGTATGGCTACACCTTC.

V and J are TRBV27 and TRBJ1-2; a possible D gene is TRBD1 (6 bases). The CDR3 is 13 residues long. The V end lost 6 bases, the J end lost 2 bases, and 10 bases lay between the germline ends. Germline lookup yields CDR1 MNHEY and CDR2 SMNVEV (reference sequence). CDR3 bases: TGTGCCAGCAGGTCAGGGGTGAACTATGGCTACACCTTC. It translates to CASRSGVNYGYTF.

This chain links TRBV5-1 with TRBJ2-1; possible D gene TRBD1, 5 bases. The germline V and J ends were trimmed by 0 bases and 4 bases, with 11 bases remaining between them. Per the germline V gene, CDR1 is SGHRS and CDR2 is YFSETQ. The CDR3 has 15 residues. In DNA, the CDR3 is TGCGCCAGCAGCTTGGTTGGCAGACAGTACAATGAGCAGTTCTTC. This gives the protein CASSLVGRQYNEQFF.

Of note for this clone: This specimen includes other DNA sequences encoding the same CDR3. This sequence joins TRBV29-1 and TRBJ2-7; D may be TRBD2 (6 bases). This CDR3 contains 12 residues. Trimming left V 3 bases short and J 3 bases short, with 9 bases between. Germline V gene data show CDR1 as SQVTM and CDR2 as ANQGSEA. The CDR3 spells CSVERGGYEQYF. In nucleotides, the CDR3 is TGCAGCGTTGAGCGGGGTGGCTACGAGCAGTACTTC.

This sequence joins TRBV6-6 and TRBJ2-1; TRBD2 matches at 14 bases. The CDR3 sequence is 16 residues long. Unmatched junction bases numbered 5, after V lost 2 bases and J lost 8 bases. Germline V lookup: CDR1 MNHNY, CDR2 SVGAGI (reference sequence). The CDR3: CASSYAGLAGVYEQFF. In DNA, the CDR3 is TGTGCCAGCAGTTACGCGGGACTAGCGGGAGTATATGAGCAGTTCTTC.